Given below is one T cell receptor (beta chain) in context. Antigen unknown. This record comes from a study of cytomegalovirus exposure and HLA in healthy donors. Use of 60 Vbeta and 13 Jbeta primers characterized the PCR. Profiled with immunoSEQ multiplex PCR; TCRdb holds only in-frame clones, not every one. The sample carries around 160,000 clones, around 67% recorded once. Whole-study results and caveats: Researchers reported in a later analysis that common viral pathogens appeared linked to several top clusters. Presence/absence analyses assumed roughly uniform sequencing depth across donors, which may not hold.

Specimen: PBMCs. The TCR sequence derives from a woman aged 18-29 years in good health and CMV-seropositive.

In DNA form, the CDR3 reads TGTGCCTGGGAGCCGGGACAGAGCTACGAGCAGTACTTC. It translates to CAWEPGQSYEQYF. The chain recombines TRBV30 with TRBJ2-7; 7 bases match TRBD1. In germline, CDR1 is GTSNPN, CDR2 SVGIG (reference sequence). The CDR3 is made up of 13 amino acids. The ends lost 5 bases at V and 3 bases at J; junction bases unmatched: 7.